The 19 T cell receptor beta chains below were found in one sample sequenced in a study of T cells after yellow fever vaccination. MiXCR, applied by TCRdb to the 5' RACE reads, yields one record per CDR3 protein. The sample has some 320,000 distinct CDR3 sequences, 8.7% seen once. Material: CD4+ T cells sorted from PBMCs, obtained 5 days after the yellow fever booster vaccination. These receptors were collected from a man younger than 30 who received the YFV17D yellow fever vaccine.

There are many counts of this clonotype. The gene calls are TRBV3-1 and TRBJ2-3; no firm D call. V was cut by 4 bases and J by 4 bases, with 6 bases left in between. Germline assignment: CDR1 LGHDT and CDR2 YNNKEL (reference sequence). The CDR3 has 12 amino acids. The CDR3 sequence: CASSRLADTQYF. CDR3 coding DNA: TGTGCCAGCAGCCGACTGGCAGATACGCAGTATTTT.

J is TRBJ2-5 and V is TRBV7-9, with 7 bases matching TRBD1. This CDR3 region has 14 residues. Germline CDR1 is SEHNR and CDR2 is FQNEAQ (reference sequence). J lost 2 bases, V lost 5 bases, and 5 bases had no gene match. The CDR3 coding sequence is TGTGCCAGCAGCCGCACGGGACAGCAAGAGACCCAGTACTTC. Translating it yields CASSRTGQQETQYF.

This clonotype came up a few times. The V call is TRBV11-2, the J call TRBJ2-5; D possibly corresponds to TRBD2 (6 bases). V lost 2 bases and J lost 1, with 8 bases in between. The CDR3 runs 14 residues. Germline V gives CDR1 SGHAT, CDR2 FQNNGV. For the CDR3, the DNA is TGTGCCAGCAGCTTACTAGCGACCCAAGAGACCCAGTACTTC. Translation: CASSLLATQETQYF.

V is TRBV4-3 and J is TRBJ1-1; 7 positions match TRBD1. This CDR3 is 16 amino acids long. CDR1 LGHNA and CDR2 YSLEER come from the germline V gene. The junction had 7 bases not matched to a gene; V was cut back by 0 bases and J by 3 bases. CDR3 loop: CASSQDLRQGDTEAFF. The CDR3, as DNA: TGCGCCAGCAGCCAAGATCTAAGACAGGGAGACACTGAAGCTTTCTTT.

This clonotype showed up many times. The chain is built from TRBV20-1 and TRBJ2-2; D is perhaps TRBD2 (7 bases). This CDR3 is 16 amino acids long. CDR1 and CDR2 (germline): DFQATT, SNEGSKA (reference sequence). V lost 0 bases, J lost 7 bases, and 18 bases lay in between. This chain's CDR3 is CSARDLLRGADGELFF. The CDR3 nucleotides are TGCAGTGCTAGAGATCTCTTACGGGGGGCGGACGGGGAGCTGTTTTTT.

The chain recombines TRBV7-2 with TRBJ2-5; D possibly corresponds to TRBD2 (5 bases). Germline V lookup: CDR1 SGHTA, CDR2 FQGNSA. V lost 5 bases, J lost 1 base, and 14 bases lay in between. This CDR3 spans 15 amino acids. CDR3 in amino acids: CASSHQKRIQETQYF. CDR3 bases: TGTGCCAGCAGCCACCAGAAGCGGATCCAAGAGACCCAGTACTTC.

This clonotype was picked up a small number of times. CDR3 region: CASSPRHGSSTDTQYF. The CDR3 nucleotides are TGTGCCAGCAGCCCCCGACACGGTAGTTCCACAGATACGCAGTATTTT. The chain uses TRBV6-2 or TRBV6-3 and TRBJ2-3, with D hard to call. This CDR3 region has 16 residues. Germline V lookup: CDR1 MNHEY, CDR2 SVGEGT. V was trimmed by 6 bases and J by 2 bases, leaving 18 bases between them.

This chain links TRBV11-3 with TRBJ1-5; D is ambiguous. This CDR3 comprises 15 residues. Deletions cut 0 bases from V and 6 bases from J, with 12 bases between. Per germline, CDR1 SGHNT and CDR2 YENEEA. CDR3 nucleotides: TGTGCCAGCAGCTTAGATACGAAAAGGGTTCAGCCCCAGCATTTT. Encoded protein: CASSLDTKRVQPQHF. The entire variable domain, with the rest obtained from reference TRBV11-3 and TRBJ1-5, is as follows: EAGVVQSPRYKIIEKKQPVAFWCNPISGHNTLYWYLQNLGQGPELLIRYENEEAVDDSQLPKDRFSAERLKGVDSTLKIQPAELGDSAVYLCASSLDTKRVQPQHFGDGTRLSIL.

The CDR3 is CASSLAGARQYV. DNA for the CDR3: TGTGCCAGCAGCTTAGCGGGGGCCAGGCAGTACGTC. The V call is TRBV7-2, the J call TRBJ2-7; D might be TRBD1 (6 bases). The ends were cut back, 0 bases at V and 9 bases at J, with 9 bases in the middle. Germline CDR1 SGHTA, CDR2 FQGNSA. The CDR3 length is 12 residues.

This clonotype was observed many times. The chain is built from TRBV7-3 and TRBJ2-7; D is possibly TRBD1 (5 bases). The V and J ends lost 1 base and 2 bases respectively, with 9 bases between them. The CDR3 length is 14 residues. Germline assignment: CDR1 SGHTA and CDR2 FQGTGA. The CDR3 coding sequence is TGTGCCAGCAGCTTAAGTGGGGCCACCTACGAGCAGTACTTC. Translating gives CASSLSGATYEQYF.

The rearrangement joins TRBV27 to TRBJ1-1; D not certain. CDR1 is MNHEY and CDR2 is SMNVEV in the germline V gene (reference sequence). CDR3 length: 15 amino acids. The V and J ends lost 3 bases and 11 bases respectively, with 22 bases between them. CDR3 DNA: TGTGCCAGCAGTTTGCGGACGGGCAGCCCGGTGGAGGCTTTCTTT. Amino acid sequence: CASSLRTGSPVEAFF.

This clonotype was recorded at least ten times. This sequence joins TRBV9 and TRBJ2-2, with D hard to call. Trimming removed 0 bases from V and 0 bases from J, with 6 bases in between. CDR1 is SGDLS and CDR2 is YYNGEE in the germline V gene. CDR3 length equals 15 residues. Here the CDR3 reads CASSVGTPNTGELFF. The CDR3 DNA reads TGTGCCAGCAGCGTAGGGACCCCGAACACCGGGGAGCTGTTTTTT.

The CDR3 nucleotides read TGTGCCAGCAGCTCATTCCTGCAGGCCGGTAATGAAAAACTGTTTTTT. This gives the protein CASSSFLQAGNEKLFF. The chain uses TRBV7-2 and TRBJ1-4; D uncertain. Germline V gene data show CDR1 as SGHTA and CDR2 as FQGNSA. This CDR3 has 16 residues. V was trimmed by 4 bases and J by 4 bases, leaving 16 bases between them.

The chain joins TRBV7-3 to TRBJ2-7; TRBD1 matches at 12 bases. This CDR3 is built from 14 residues. J gave up 9 bases and V 6 bases, and 9 bases lay outside the gene matches. The germline CDR1 and CDR2 sequences are SGHTA and FQGTGA. The DNA for the CDR3 is TGTGCCAGCAGTTATTGGGGACAGGGGGCGACGCAGTACTTC. Its protein is CASSYWGQGATQYF.

This clonotype was seen repeatedly, ten times or more. The chain is built from TRBV5-4 and TRBJ1-1, with 7 bases matching TRBD1. CDR3 size: 14 residues. Germline loops: CDR1 SGHNT, CDR2 YYREEE (reference sequence). Trimming cost V 4 bases and J 2 bases; bases outside gene matches: 5. CDR3 region: CASSSNRGNTEAFF. The CDR3 nucleotides are TGTGCCAGCAGCAGTAACAGGGGAAACACTGAAGCTTTCTTT.

This clonotype was detected only a few times. The CDR3 DNA sequence: TGTGCCAGCAGCGAAAGATACCGTCTTCCTGGAAACACCATATATTTT. It yields the protein CASSERYRLPGNTIYF. This rearrangement joins TRBV7-9 to TRBJ1-3; no firm D call. Germline-derived CDR1 and CDR2 are SEHNR and FQNEAQ (reference sequence). The CDR3 runs to 16 residues. Between the trimmed V and J ends, which lost 5 bases and 2 bases, there was a span of 16 bases.

The chain couples TRBV3-1 to TRBJ2-3; no clear D gene. Germline loops: CDR1 LGHDT, CDR2 YNNKEL (reference sequence). V was pared by 1 base and J by 2 bases, with 7 bases between. The CDR3 totals 14 residues. The CDR3 loop is CASSQGAFTDTQYF. As DNA, the CDR3 is TGTGCCAGCAGCCAAGGTGCCTTCACAGATACGCAGTATTTT.

This chain connects TRBV20-1 to TRBJ1-2; 9 bases are shared with TRBD1. The germline V gene encodes CDR1 DFQATT and CDR2 SNEGSKA (reference sequence). The trim removed 5 bases at V and 1 base at J, leaving 8 bases unmatched. This CDR3 contains 15 residues. CDR3 amino acids: CSAAGTGLGNYGYTF. DNA of the CDR3: TGCAGTGCTGCTGGGACAGGGTTGGGTAACTATGGCTACACCTTC.

This clonotype has just a few counts. This rearrangement joins TRBV4-2 to TRBJ2-1; 7 bases match TRBD1. The CDR3 spans 15 residues. CDR1 is LGHNA and CDR2 is YNFKEQ in the germline V gene. Trimming took 0 bases from V and 8 from J; bases not matched to a gene: 7. The chain's CDR3 is CASSQDVTGRDEQFF. In DNA, the CDR3 is TGTGCCAGCAGCCAAGATGTGACAGGGCGGGATGAGCAGTTCTTC.